The 15 T cell receptor beta chains listed next were all sequenced from one sample in a study of blood T cell repertoires in COVID-19 (dated by TCRdb to 2020 to 2022). The receptor library was made with the immunoSEQ multiplex PCR assay. TCRdb provides this immuneACCESS table in a form limited to in-frame rearrangements. Some clones are lacking; in checked studies, under half of them reflect an unresolved V gene, and why the rest are absent is not known. This sample is represented by 350,000 to 450,000 clones; approximately 91% of them were singletons. The leading ten clones occupy around 0.94% of the sample. The sample was PBMCs or T cells enriched from blood (not recorded which). The receptor source for this set is a woman aged 40 to 49 who had been exposed to COVID-19.

This chain uses TRBV15 with TRBJ2-3; 11 nucleotides align to TRBD2. Germline loops: CDR1 LNHNV, CDR2 YYDKDF (reference sequence). The length of the CDR3 is 16 residues. Unmatched junction bases numbered 9, after V lost 5 bases and J lost 5 bases. The CDR3 DNA reads TGTGCCACCAGCCGATTTACTAGCGGGAGAGAAGATACGCAGTATTTT. The encoded protein is CATSRFTSGREDTQYF.

The rearrangement links TRBV29-1 to TRBJ1-2, with D perhaps matching TRBD1 (6 bases). CDR1 and CDR2 from the germline V gene are SQVTM and ANQGSEA. CDR3 length equals 16 residues. Trimming removed 6 bases from V and 5 bases from J, with 25 bases in between. In DNA form, the CDR3 reads TGCAGCGTCGGGACAAACCGCTTGGGGTCGTATTATGGCTACACCTTC. Translation: CSVGTNRLGSYYGYTF.

The chain carries TRBV19 and TRBJ1-2, with a weak D call TRBD1 (6 bases). The CDR3 is made up of 16 amino acids. Per germline, CDR1 LNHDA and CDR2 SQIVND (reference sequence). V lost 4 bases and J lost 4, with 19 bases in between. The CDR3 here is CASSTPFKGEVYGYTF. DNA for the CDR3: TGTGCCAGTAGTACCCCGTTTAAGGGGGAAGTCTATGGCTACACCTTC. The variable domain in full, completed from reference TRBV19 and TRBJ1-2, reads DGGITQSPKYLFRKEGQNVTLSCEQNLNHDAMYWYRQDPGQGLRLIYYSQIVNDFQKGDIAEGYSVSREKKESFPLTVTSAQKNPTAFYLCASSTPFKGEVYGYTFGSGTRLTVV.

The chain combines TRBV7-9 with TRBJ2-2; D possibly corresponds to TRBD2 (7 bases). This CDR3 comprises 16 residues. V was clipped by 5 bases and J by 0 bases, with 13 bases between them. Germline CDR1 SEHNR, CDR2 FQNEAQ (reference sequence). The CDR3 sequence is CASSLAGAPNTGELFF. The CDR3 DNA follows: TGTGCCAGCAGCCTTGCGGGGGCCCCGAACACCGGGGAGCTGTTTTTT.

This clone was found a few times. V is TRBV5-6 and J is TRBJ1-2; possibly TRBD1 for D (5 bases). Trimming took 2 bases from V and 2 from J, leaving 13 bases between them. The germline gives CDR1 SGHDT, CDR2 YYEEEE. This CDR3 region has 15 residues. CDR3: CASSFGAGPNYGYTF. In nucleotides, the CDR3 is TGTGCCAGCAGCTTCGGCGCAGGGCCGAACTATGGCTACACCTTC.

The chain has TRBV5-1 and TRBJ1-1, with no clear D. Trimming removed 0 bases at V and 7 bases at J, with 10 bases between. The CDR3 sequence is 13 residues long. The germline gives CDR1 SGHRS, CDR2 YFSETQ. The CDR3 DNA sequence: TGCGCCAGCAGCTTGGCCCCGGAGGGTGAAGCTTTCTTT. Amino acid sequence: CASSLAPEGEAFF.

The chain has TRBV6-6 and TRBJ2-2, with 8 bases fitting TRBD1. The CDR3 length is 15 residues. The ends lost 6 bases at V and 4 bases at J; junction bases unmatched: 7. Germline CDR1 is MNHNY and CDR2 is SVGAGI (reference sequence). CDR3 region: CASSGTGRGTGELFF. CDR3 nucleotide sequence: TGTGCCAGCAGCGGGACAGGCCGAGGCACCGGGGAGCTGTTTTTT.

Comments on this clone: Other nucleotide sequences from this sample produce the same CDR3. The V gene is TRBV19, the J gene TRBJ1-1; tentative D call: TRBD1 (5 bases). CDR1 LNHDA and CDR2 SQIVND come from the germline V gene (reference sequence). The CDR3 covers 14 residues. The V gene lost 0 bases and the J gene lost 5 bases, with 10 bases spanning the gap. The chain's CDR3 is CASSIDTRGTEAFF. The CDR3 coding sequence is TGTGCCAGTAGTATAGATACGCGGGGGACTGAAGCTTTCTTT.

The V gene is TRBV5-6, the J gene TRBJ2-7; D perhaps matches TRBD1 (6 bases). The V and J ends lost 4 bases and 2 bases respectively, with 16 bases between them. The CDR3 spans 15 residues. The germline V gene encodes CDR1 SGHDT and CDR2 YYEEEE. As DNA, the CDR3 is TGTGCCAGCAGCCCACCACAGGGTTTCCCCTACGAGCAGTACTTC. The encoded protein is CASSPPQGFPYEQYF.

V is TRBV2 and J is TRBJ1-4, with D perhaps matching TRBD1 (6 bases). The CDR3 extends over 17 amino acids. The germline V and J ends were trimmed by 2 bases and 2 bases, with 15 bases remaining between them. CDR1 and CDR2 from the germline V gene are SNHLY and FYNNEI. CDR3 bases: TGTGCCAGCAGTGAAAGGCAGGGGATAAGGACTAATGAAAAACTGTTTTTT. Translation gives CASSERQGIRTNEKLFF. Filled out from reference TRBV2 and TRBJ1-4, the complete variable domain reads EPEVTQTPSHQVTQMGQEVILRCVPISNHLYFYWYRQILGQKVEFLVSFYNNEISEKSEIFDDQFSVERPDGSNFTLKIRSTKLEDSAMYFCASSERQGIRTNEKLFFGSGTQLSVL.

The genes are TRBV30 and TRBJ2-7, with 10 bases identical to TRBD2. Germline V CDR1 and CDR2: GTSNPN, SVGIG (reference sequence). The CDR3 runs 15 residues. Losses at the gene ends were 1 base for V and 2 bases for J; bases not matched to a gene: 5. The CDR3 protein is CAWSALAGSTYEQYF. The CDR3 region has the DNA TGTGCCTGGAGTGCACTAGCGGGATCTACCTACGAGCAGTACTTC.

The rearrangement uses TRBV3-1 (or the pseudogene TRBV3-2) and TRBJ1-6, with 10 bases lining up with TRBD1. The ends lost 4 bases at V and 0 bases at J; junction bases unmatched: 9. CDR1 and CDR2 from the germline V gene are LGHDT and YNNKEL (reference sequence). The CDR3 sequence is 19 residues long. The CDR3 loop reads CASSPGQGPRSSYNSPLHF. For the CDR3, the DNA is TGTGCCAGCAGCCCGGGACAGGGGCCACGGAGCTCCTATAATTCACCCCTCCACTTT.

This clone showed up just a few times. The rearrangement links TRBV6-4 to TRBJ1-1; 10 bases agree with TRBD1. The CDR3 covers 14 residues. Germline loops: CDR1 MRHNA, CDR2 SNTAGT. V trimming: 6 bases; J trimming: 5 bases; junction bases outside the gene matches: 6. CDR3 protein: CASRRQGADTEAFF. The CDR3 DNA follows: TGTGCCAGCAGAAGACAGGGGGCAGATACTGAAGCTTTCTTT.

The rearrangement joins TRBV5-1 to TRBJ2-1; possible D gene TRBD1, 5 bases. There are 15 residues in the CDR3. Germline V CDR1 and CDR2: SGHRS, YFSETQ. The V end lost 4 bases, the J end lost 2 bases, and 13 bases lay between the germline ends. The CDR3 DNA is TGCGCCAGCAGCCCCGACAGCTTAGCCTACAATGAGCAGTTCTTC. Translated, it gives CASSPDSLAYNEQFF.

This chain uses TRBV18 with TRBJ2-2; 7 bases map to TRBD1. Per the germline V gene, CDR1 is KGHSH and CDR2 is LQKENI. V lost 4 bases, J lost 2 bases, and 7 bases stayed unmatched. This CDR3 spans 16 amino acids. In nucleotides, the CDR3 is TGTGCCAGCTCACTCCGGACAGGAATTAACACCGGGGAGCTGTTTTTT. Protein: CASSLRTGINTGELFF.